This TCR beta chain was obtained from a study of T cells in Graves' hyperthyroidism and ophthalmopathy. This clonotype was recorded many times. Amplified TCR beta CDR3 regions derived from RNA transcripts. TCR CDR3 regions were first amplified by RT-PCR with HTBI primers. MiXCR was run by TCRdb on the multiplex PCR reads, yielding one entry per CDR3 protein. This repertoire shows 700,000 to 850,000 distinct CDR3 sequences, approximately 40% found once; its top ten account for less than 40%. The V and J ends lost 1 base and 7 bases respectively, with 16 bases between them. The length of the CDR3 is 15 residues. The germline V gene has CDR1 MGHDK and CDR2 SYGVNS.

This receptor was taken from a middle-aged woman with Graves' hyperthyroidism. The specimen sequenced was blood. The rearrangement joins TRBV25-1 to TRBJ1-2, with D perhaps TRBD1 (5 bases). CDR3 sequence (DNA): TGTGCCAGCAGTGAATCTTGGGGGGTGGCAAGTGGCTACACCTTC. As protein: CASSESWGVASGYTF.